The T cell receptor (beta chain) described here comes from a study of T cell repertoires in cytomegalovirus infection. Study overall: Epitope selection comprised recently identified HLA-C-restricted CMV epitopes and well-studied HLA-B-restricted CMV epitopes. Matching HLA type and CMV infection were both indicated by public TCR beta signatures.

The CDR3 runs to 14 residues. V trimming: 4 bases; J trimming: 5 bases; junction bases outside the gene matches: 3. CDR1 is LGHDT, CDR2 YNNKEL, per germline (reference sequence). This clonotype was observed a handful of times. Antigen specificity is unknown. In TCRdb, the reads were re-called with MiXCR into one record per CDR3 protein. The sample includes a few hundred thousand distinct CDR3 sequences, just under 25% of them seen just once. The clonotype comes from a human donor in good health (CMV status not recorded). Some clones in this sample may be carry-over from other donors' samples. Here the sequenced sample was cultured PBMCs, taken from culture after CMV antigen stimulation. This chain joins TRBV3-1 and TRBJ2-3, with 10 bases lining up with TRBD2. The CDR3 protein is CASSLAGGEDTQYF. The CDR3 DNA reads TGTGCCAGCAGCCTAGCGGGAGGCGAAGATACGCAGTATTTT.